This TCR beta chain was sequenced during a study of beta chain features in type 1 diabetes. Whole-study results and caveats: More deletions and fewer insertions at VDJ junctions were found in patients with type 1 diabetes. There was a moderate but significant shortening of TCRB CDR3s in all four CD4+ subsets of Type 1 diabetes patients.

Trimming stripped 7 bases from V and 4 bases from J, with 11 bases between. This CDR3 has 14 residues. The germline V gene encodes CDR1 MDHEN and CDR2 SYDVKM. On this clone: Its specificity is not known.

All of the isolated RNA was reverse transcribed, so expressed TCRB transcripts were sequenced. Libraries were prepared by immunoSEQ multiplex PCR; TCRdb keeps only in-frame clonotypes and omits some of them. Counted here are 640,000 or so clones, about an eighth occurring once; the ten biggest clones make up 0.022%. The authors took one heparinised blood draw, averaging approximately 0.12 L, from each donor. Sequencing input: naive CD4+ T cells from blood. The J gene is TRBJ2-6, the V gene TRBV28; D gene ambiguous. The clonotype was recovered from a man younger than 35 with type 1 diabetes. The CDR3 here is CASKRRGGANVLTF. The CDR3 bases are TGTGCCAGCAAACGCCGTGGGGGGGCCAACGTCCTGACTTTC.